Listed here are 32 T cell receptor beta chains from one sample, sequenced in a study of response to subunit inactivated influenza vaccine. TCRdb reanalysed the RT-PCR reads using MiXCR and keeps one entry per CDR3 protein. There are approximately 310,000 distinct CDR3 sequences in the sample; around a fifth occur only once, and more than 8.5% lies in the top ten. Sample: PBMCs from blood, taken roughly 20 months after vaccination. Every receptor here comes from a man between 50 and 75 years old who received an inactivated influenza vaccine.

This clonotype was observed a handful of times. The chain uses TRBV6-2 or TRBV6-3 and TRBJ2-2; 9 bases map to TRBD2. This CDR3 contains 17 residues. The V gene's germline CDR1 is MNHEY and CDR2 SVGEGT. The ends lost 4 bases at V and 5 bases at J; junction bases unmatched: 11. The CDR3 region has the DNA TGTGCCAGCAGTTTCGCAATGACTAGCGGATTAACCGGGGAGCTGTTTTTT. This sequence encodes CASSFAMTSGLTGELFF.

J is TRBJ2-7 and V is TRBV29-1, with 11 bases matching TRBD1. Germline V CDR1 and CDR2: SQVTM, ANQGSEA. The CDR3 is made up of 13 amino acids. V lost 6 bases to trimming and J lost 4 bases; unmatched junction nucleotides: 5. Here the CDR3 DNA reads TGCAGCGTCGCAAGGGACAGGGGGTACGAGCAGTACTTC. Translated: CSVARDRGYEQYF.

The chain is built from TRBV20-1 and TRBJ2-3; D gene unclear. Per germline, CDR1 DFQATT and CDR2 SNEGSKA (reference sequence). The CDR3 covers 11 residues. Trimming took 5 bases from V and 6 from J, leaving 9 bases between them. For the CDR3, the DNA is TGCAGTGCTGGGTTGGAGGATACGCAGTATTTT. Encoded protein: CSAGLEDTQYF.

This clonotype was detected a few times. The gene calls are TRBV7-2 and TRBJ2-5; TRBD1 or TRBD2 may be the D gene (5 bases each). The CDR3 covers 16 residues. V lost 1 base to trimming and J lost 2 bases, with 14 bases between them. The germline V gene has CDR1 SGHTA and CDR2 FQGNSA. CDR3 amino acids: CASSLGGAHMQETQYF. For the CDR3, the DNA is TGTGCCAGCAGCTTAGGAGGGGCCCACATGCAAGAGACCCAGTACTTC.

This clonotype was counted a few times. This chain links TRBV29-1 with TRBJ2-1; perhaps TRBD1 as D (5 bases). Germline CDR1 is SQVTM and CDR2 is ANQGSEA. The CDR3 totals 11 residues. The CDR3 reads CSADSYNEQFF. The CDR3 nucleotides read TGCAGTGCTGACAGTTACAATGAGCAGTTCTTC.

This chain connects TRBV3-1 to TRBJ2-7; D not certain. Germline V gene lookup returns CDR1 LGHDT and CDR2 YNNKEL (reference sequence). This CDR3 has 13 residues. V lost 4 bases and J lost 0, with 7 bases in between. CDR3 loop: CASSPDPSYEQYF. The CDR3 coding sequence is TGTGCCAGCAGCCCCGATCCCTCCTACGAGCAGTACTTC.

This clonotype was seen a few times. The rearrangement joins TRBV2 to TRBJ1-5, with D possibly being TRBD1 (5 bases). The CDR3 sequence is 13 residues long. The germline gives CDR1 SNHLY, CDR2 FYNNEI. The V end lost 7 bases, the J end lost 6 bases, and 13 bases lay between the germline ends. CDR3 region: CASKGQSGQPQHF. As DNA, the CDR3 is TGTGCCAGCAAAGGACAATCGGGTCAGCCCCAGCATTTT.

The chain uses TRBV19 and TRBJ1-2; no clear D gene. This CDR3 spans 13 amino acids. Germline CDR1 LNHDA, CDR2 SQIVND (reference sequence). Trimming removed 5 bases from V and 9 bases from J, with 16 bases in between. CDR3 loop: CASSYIGIDSYTF. The CDR3 bases are TGTGCCAGTAGTTATATAGGGATTGACAGCTACACCTTC.

V and J are TRBV11-2 and TRBJ1-6, with 7 positions matching TRBD1. V was pared by 4 bases and J by 7 bases, with 13 bases of the junction left unmatched. From germline, CDR1 is SGHAT and CDR2 FQNNGV. CDR3 size: 17 residues. CDR3 sequence reads: CASSYTTGPISNSPLHF. The CDR3 DNA reads as TGTGCCAGCAGCTATACGACAGGGCCCATCTCCAATTCACCCCTCCACTTT. The full variable domain, rest sourced from reference TRBV11-2 and TRBJ1-6, is EAGVAQSPRYKIIEKRQSVAFWCNPISGHATLYWYQQILGQGPKLLIQFQNNGVVDDSQLPKDRFSAERLKGVDSTLKIQPAKLEDSAVYLCASSYTTGPISNSPLHFGNGTRLTVT.

The chain uses TRBV9 and TRBJ2-7; a possible D gene is TRBD2 (6 bases). Germline values: CDR1 SGDLS, CDR2 YYNGEE. V lost 3 bases and J 4 bases, leaving 14 bases between the germline ends. The CDR3 is 14 amino acids. CDR3 coding DNA: TGTGCCAGCAGCGGGGGGACTCGATCGTACGAGCAGTACTTC. Translated, it gives CASSGGTRSYEQYF. The full variable domain, with the rest looked up from reference TRBV9 and TRBJ2-7, is DSGVTQTPKHLITATGQRVTLRCSPRSGDLSVYWYQQSLDQGLQFLIQYYNGEERAKGNILERFSAQQFPDLHSELNLSSLELGDSALYFCASSGGTRSYEQYFGPGTRLTVT.

A few counts support this clonotype. This rearrangement joins TRBV12-3 or TRBV12-4 to TRBJ2-5; 10 bases agree with TRBD2. CDR3 length: 16 amino acids. V lost 3 bases and J lost 2; bases outside the gene matches: 6. The DNA for the CDR3 is TGTGCCAGCAGTTTCGCGGCTAGCGGGAGTCAAGAGACCCAGTACTTC. Its translation is CASSFAASGSQETQYF.

This clonotype was detected only a few times. The chain uses TRBV28 and TRBJ1-5; tentative D call: TRBD1 (5 bases). The V gene lost 6 bases and the J gene lost 1 base, with 16 bases spanning the gap. The CDR3 loop spans 16 amino acids. Germline assignment: CDR1 MDHEN and CDR2 SYDVKM. The CDR3, as DNA: TGTGCCAGCAGCCATGCTCAGGGTTCAAGCAATCAGCCCCAGCATTTT. The encoded protein is CASSHAQGSSNQPQHF.

This clonotype was detected only a few times. This rearrangement joins TRBV2 to TRBJ1-5, with D tentatively TRBD1 (6 bases). This CDR3 comprises 13 residues. In germline, CDR1 is SNHLY, CDR2 FYNNEI. The V end was cut by 7 bases, the J end by 4 bases, with 11 bases between. CDR3 DNA: TGTGCCAGCAAACGGGACATTAATCAGCCCCAGCATTTT. Amino acids: CASKRDINQPQHF.

This clonotype showed up many times. The chain employs TRBV20-1 and TRBJ1-2; D is unresolved. The CDR3 spans 14 residues. CDR1 and CDR2 from the germline V gene are DFQATT and SNEGSKA (reference sequence). The V end was cut by 2 bases, the J end by 4 bases, with 14 bases between. CDR3 in DNA: TGCAGTGCTAGATACTCTGTGAGTAGCTATGGCTACACCTTC. This translates into CSARYSVSSYGYTF.

This clonotype was recorded a few times. The chain uses TRBV21-1 and TRBJ2-2; TRBD1 reflects the table's D call only, with no check against the DNA. TRBV21-1 is a documented pseudogene. The CDR3 has 14 residues. The CDR3 DNA reads as TGTGCCAGCAGCGACCGGGGGAACACCGGGGAGCTGTTTTTT. Translated: CASSDRGNTGELFF.

This clonotype has ten or more counts. The chain carries TRBV11-3 and TRBJ1-1, with unresolved D. CDR1 and CDR2 (germline): SGHNT, YENEEA. The V end was cut by 0 bases, the J end by 1 base, with 6 bases between. This CDR3 comprises 14 residues. CDR3 in amino acids: CASSLDGRNTEAFF. The CDR3, as DNA: TGTGCCAGCAGCTTAGATGGGAGGAACACTGAAGCTTTCTTT.

This clonotype occurred a few times. The chain employs TRBV20-1 and TRBJ1-3, with TRBD1 matching 9 bases. The length of the CDR3 is 18 residues. Germline-derived CDR1 and CDR2 are DFQATT and SNEGSKA (reference sequence). Germline trimming cut 6 bases from V and 0 bases from J; bases unmatched to any gene: 15. CDR3 bases: TGCAGTGCGACGTGGACAGGGGCTCGACTCCACTCTGGAAACACCATATATTTT. This sequence encodes CSATWTGARLHSGNTIYF.

The V and J genes are TRBV6-2 or TRBV6-3 and TRBJ1-5; 7 nucleotides align to TRBD1. This CDR3 is 14 amino acids long. With 6 bases clipped from V and 7 bases from J, the junction kept 9 bases outside the gene matches. From germline, CDR1 is MNHEY and CDR2 SVGEGT. The CDR3 loop reads CASSDTGAGQPQHF. CDR3 bases: TGTGCCAGCAGCGACACAGGGGCTGGACAGCCCCAGCATTTT.

The chain carries TRBV4-1 and TRBJ1-2, with no clear D. V was pared by 3 bases and J by 1 base, with 6 bases between. This CDR3 is 13 amino acids long. CDR1 and CDR2 (germline): MGHRA, YSYEKL. The DNA for the CDR3 is TGCGCCAGCAGCCACCGCAATAACTATGGCTACACCTTC. The encoded protein is CASSHRNNYGYTF.

This clonotype was seen a few times. The chain joins TRBV20-1 to TRBJ2-2; the D gene is possibly TRBD1 (6 bases). Germline V gene data show CDR1 as DFQATT and CDR2 as SNEGSKA (reference sequence). The CDR3 runs 15 residues. V was trimmed by 6 bases and J by 2 bases, leaving 16 bases between them. The CDR3 spells CSADLGGLNTGELFF. In nucleotides, the CDR3 is TGCAGTGCGGACTTAGGGGGTCTTAACACCGGGGAGCTGTTTTTT.

This clonotype appeared a few times. This chain joins TRBV4-1 and TRBJ1-6; the match to TRBD1 covers 7 bases. Trimming at V came to 1 base and at J to 7 bases, leaving 7 bases not matched to a gene. Per germline, CDR1 MGHRA and CDR2 YSYEKL. The CDR3 loop spans 16 amino acids. The CDR3 sequence is CASSQVVGGGNSPLHF. In DNA form, the CDR3 reads TGCGCCAGCAGCCAAGTCGTAGGGGGCGGGAATTCACCCCTCCACTTT.

This clonotype was seen a handful of times. The J gene is TRBJ2-3, the V gene TRBV29-1, with D possibly TRBD1 on 6 matching bases. This CDR3 comprises 14 residues. Germline lookup yields CDR1 SQVTM and CDR2 ANQGSEA. Trimming removed 7 bases from V and 0 bases from J, with 14 bases in between. This CDR3 is CSAAQQGSTDTQYF. The DNA of the CDR3 is TGCAGCGCGGCCCAGCAGGGGAGCACAGATACGCAGTATTTT.

In its sample, this clonotype was seen a few times. The chain links TRBV15 to TRBJ1-5; 8 positions match TRBD1. The trim removed 4 bases at V and 3 bases at J, leaving 5 bases unmatched. The length of the CDR3 is 15 residues. From germline, CDR1 is LNHNV and CDR2 YYDKDF (reference sequence). The CDR3 DNA sequence: TGTGCCACCAGCAAGCAGGGGGCGTTCAATCAGCCCCAGCATTTT. Protein: CATSKQGAFNQPQHF. The full variable domain, rest sourced from reference TRBV15 and TRBJ1-5, is DAMVIQNPRYQVTQFGKPVTLSCSQTLNHNVMYWYQQKSSQAPKLLFHYYDKDFNNEADTPDNFQSRRPNTSFCFLDIRSPGLGDTAMYLCATSKQGAFNQPQHFGDGTRLSIL.

This clonotype was counted a few times. This chain connects TRBV27 to TRBJ2-7; D is undetermined. Germline CDR1 is MNHEY and CDR2 is SMNVEV (reference sequence). There are 11 residues in the CDR3. The ends were cut back, 8 bases at V and 3 bases at J, with 8 bases in the middle. The CDR3 reads CASGWGYEQYF. CDR3 coding DNA: TGTGCCAGCGGATGGGGCTACGAGCAGTACTTC.

The gene calls are TRBV29-1 and TRBJ1-1; TRBD1 is a possible D gene (5 bases). V lost 2 bases to trimming and J lost 5 bases, with 18 bases between them. Germline V gene data show CDR1 as SQVTM and CDR2 as ANQGSEA. The CDR3 contains 15 residues. CDR3 residues: CSVEWGDEHGTEAFF. The CDR3 DNA reads TGCAGCGTTGAATGGGGGGACGAGCACGGGACTGAAGCTTTCTTT.

The V gene is TRBV20-1, the J gene TRBJ2-7; no clear D gene. Trimming took off 1 base at V and 5 bases at J, with 9 bases between the two ends. There are 12 residues in the CDR3. From germline, CDR1 is DFQATT and CDR2 SNEGSKA (reference sequence). The CDR3 nucleotides read TGCAGTGCTAGAGGACACCCCAACGAGCAGTACTTC. Its translation is CSARGHPNEQYF.

The rearrangement uses TRBV20-1 and TRBJ2-1, with TRBD2 as a possible D gene (5 bases). Germline V lookup: CDR1 DFQATT, CDR2 SNEGSKA (reference sequence). V dropped 0 bases and J dropped 9 bases, with 12 bases sitting between them. The length of the CDR3 is 13 residues. CDR3 in amino acids: CSARDTLASEQFF. The CDR3 DNA follows: TGCAGTGCTAGAGACACCCTAGCATCTGAGCAGTTCTTC.

The DNA for the CDR3 is TGTGCCAGCAGCTTAGTACCGGCCCGAGAGACCCAGTACTTC. It specifies CASSLVPARETQYF. The chain carries TRBV7-9 and TRBJ2-5; no reliable D call. The ends were cut back, 1 base at V and 4 bases at J, with 10 bases in the middle. This CDR3 is 14 amino acids long. The germline V gene has CDR1 SEHNR and CDR2 FQNEAQ (reference sequence).

The table lists this clonotype with a few counts. This chain uses TRBV6-2 or TRBV6-3 with TRBJ2-1; the D gene is possibly TRBD2 (5 bases). V lost 0 bases to trimming and J lost 10 bases, with 13 bases between them. In germline, CDR1 is MNHEY, CDR2 SVGEGT. The CDR3 has 14 amino acids. In DNA form, the CDR3 reads TGTGCCAGCAGTTACTCGTTGTATCGACTAGAGCAGTTCTTC. This encodes CASSYSLYRLEQFF.

This clonotype was seen only a few times. CDR3 amino acids: CASSTHIGGGYGYTF. CDR3 nucleotides: TGTGCCAGCAGTACACACATCGGAGGGGGCTATGGCTACACCTTC. V is TRBV6-1 and J is TRBJ1-2; D is perhaps TRBD1 (6 bases). Trimming cost V 5 bases and J 4 bases, with 17 bases left between them. CDR1 MNHNS and CDR2 SASEGT come from the germline V gene. The CDR3 has 15 amino acids.

A few counts support this clonotype. The chain links TRBV15 to TRBJ2-4; TRBD2 is a possible D gene (6 bases). With 8 bases removed from V and 1 base from J, the gap between germline ends came to 9 bases. The V gene's germline CDR1 is LNHNV and CDR2 YYDKDF (reference sequence). CDR3 length: 13 amino acids. This chain's CDR3 is CATGGYAKNIQYF. The CDR3 DNA reads TGTGCCACCGGGGGGTATGCCAAAAACATTCAGTACTTC.

CDR3 sequence reads: CASSQEVGYGYTF. CDR3 coding DNA: TGCGCCAGCAGCCAAGAAGTAGGCTATGGCTACACCTTC. This chain connects TRBV4-3 to TRBJ1-2; D gene unclear. The V end lost 0 bases, the J end lost 4 bases, and 6 bases lay between the germline ends. The CDR3 runs to 13 residues. CDR1 is LGHNA, CDR2 YSLEER, per germline.